This TCR beta chain was observed in a study of blood T cell repertoires in COVID-19. For the study at large: COVID-19 samples from acute and convalescent phases originated in the United States, Italy and Spain. The cDNA or gDNA used as material had been derived from T cells, B-cell-depleted T cells, or PBMCs.

Under the authors' procedure: Estimates of nucleated cell counts were drawn from the amplification of reference gene primers. Repertoires were generated with immunoSEQ multiplex PCR, while TCRdb's copy carries only in-frame clones and drops some. V and J calls and clone size are copied from that table; D and trimming were computed from the DNA. The sample gives 95,000 to 100,000 clones, approximately 92% of which show up once; approximately 5.4% is in the top ten. The CDR3 runs to 15 residues. V shed 9 bases, J shed 1 base, and the junction held 8 bases outside the gene matches. Germline CDR1 is MRHNA and CDR2 is SNTAGT.

The sequence was collected from a man aged 45-65 years with active COVID-19. This chain connects TRBV6-4 to TRBJ2-4; 8 bases map to TRBD2. The specimen was peripheral blood. The CDR3 DNA reads TGTGCCAGACCTAGGAAGCGGGAGGCCAAAAACATTCAGTACTTC. It is translated as CARPRKREAKNIQYF.